The present T cell receptor beta chain was sequenced within a study of T cell responses to AZD1222 COVID-19 vaccine. Second-dose intervals near 4 or 12 weeks were combined. This CDR3 has 16 residues. Germline CDR1 reads SGDLS; CDR2 reads YYNGEE. Deletions cut 0 bases from V and 0 bases from J, with 10 bases between. Points from the study as a whole: Repertoire sampling happened only post peak T cell response.

Profiled with immunoSEQ multiplex PCR; TCRdb holds only in-frame clones, not every one. The data contain over 150,000 clones, 88% of them singletons. On this clone itself: No antigen is known for it.

This chain uses TRBV9 with TRBJ1-3; D is undetermined. The source of this sequence is an adult who received the AZD1222 COVID-19 vaccine. The specimen comprised peripheral blood, sampled 28 days after the second AZD1222 dose. The DNA for the CDR3 is TGTGCCAGCAGCGTAGAAGTCGGCGCCTCTGGAAACACCATATATTTT. It encodes CASSVEVGASGNTIYF.